This T cell receptor beta chain derives from a study of T cells after yellow fever vaccination. This clonotype was detected many times. Via MiXCR, TCRdb re-called the 5' RACE reads, giving one row per CDR3 protein. This table holds 450,000 to 550,000 distinct CDR3 sequences, roughly 22% found once. The V gene lost 0 bases and the J gene lost 6 bases, with 6 bases spanning the gap. The germline V gene encodes CDR1 SEHNR and CDR2 FQNEAQ (reference sequence). The CDR3 sequence is 14 residues long. The V and J genes are TRBV7-9 and TRBJ1-6; no reliable D call. This TCR was sampled from a young man who received the YFV17D yellow fever vaccine. The sequencing here drew on PBMCs, taken approximately 22 days after the first yellow fever vaccination. CDR3 residues: CASSLAQINSPLHF. CDR3 nucleotides: TGTGCCAGCAGCTTAGCGCAGATTAATTCACCCCTCCACTTT.